These 15 T cell receptor beta chains were sequenced from one sample in a study of cytomegalovirus exposure and HLA in healthy donors. Vbeta (60) and Jbeta (13) primers were used in the PCR. Method: immunoSEQ multiplex PCR; TCRdb's copy keeps in-frame clones and lacks some. The sample gives about 160,000 clones, more than 60% of which show up once; roughly 1.4% is in the top ten. Sample: PBMCs. The receptors come from a woman under 40 in good health and CMV-seronegative.

The J gene is TRBJ2-1, the V gene TRBV5-5, with no clear D. Germline V gene data show CDR1 as SGHKS and CDR2 as YYEKEE (reference sequence). The CDR3 spans 13 residues. The V and J ends lost 2 bases and 3 bases respectively, with 6 bases between them. The CDR3 DNA reads TGTGCCAGCAGCTTTGACATCTACAATGAGCAGTTCTTC. This translates into CASSFDIYNEQFF.

V is TRBV7-3 and J is TRBJ2-5, with 7 bases fitting TRBD1. The germline CDR1 and CDR2 sequences are SGHTA and FQGTGA. Losses at the gene ends were 3 bases for V and 3 bases for J; bases not matched to a gene: 1. The CDR3 contains 13 residues. In DNA, the CDR3 is TGTGCCAGCAGCTTGACAGGGAAAGAGACCCAGTACTTC. Translation gives CASSLTGKETQYF.

V and J are TRBV6-1 and TRBJ1-1, with 9 nucleotides matching TRBD1. Looked up from germline, CDR1 is MNHNS and CDR2 is SASEGT. CDR3 length: 13 amino acids. V lost 7 bases to trimming and J lost 9 bases; unmatched junction nucleotides: 9. This CDR3 reads CASTDRGSWKAFF. In nucleotides, the CDR3 is TGTGCCAGCACGGACAGGGGAAGTTGGAAAGCTTTCTTT.

The genes are TRBV5-1 and TRBJ1-2; TRBD1 agrees at 7 bases. The CDR3 consists of 13 residues. Germline CDR1 SGHRS, CDR2 YFSETQ. The junction had 8 bases not matched to a gene; V was cut back by 8 bases and J by 4 bases. The CDR3 is CASGTDRVYGYTF. DNA for the CDR3: TGCGCCAGTGGGACAGACAGAGTCTATGGCTACACCTTC.

J is TRBJ2-5 and V is TRBV6-5; 9 nucleotides match TRBD2. J was trimmed by 6 bases and V by 0 bases; bases with no gene match: 5. Germline V gene data show CDR1 as MNHEY and CDR2 as SVGAGI. The CDR3 is 15 amino acids. CDR3 in amino acids: CASSYSTGTSKTQYF. CDR3 bases: TGTGCCAGCAGTTACTCTACCGGGACTAGCAAGACCCAGTACTTC.

The rearrangement uses TRBV5-1 and TRBJ1-4; D possibly corresponds to TRBD1 (6 bases). CDR1 and CDR2 from the germline V gene are SGHRS and YFSETQ. The CDR3 loop spans 14 amino acids. V lost 4 bases to trimming and J lost 5 bases, with 12 bases between them. The CDR3: CASSHGTPNEKLFF. The CDR3 coding sequence is TGCGCCAGCAGCCATGGGACACCAAATGAAAAACTGTTTTTT.

The count of this clone is one. The same CDR3 also results from other DNA sequences found in this sample. V and J are TRBV13 and TRBJ2-1, with 8 bases identical to TRBD1. Trimming at V came to 4 bases and at J to 3 bases, leaving 5 bases not matched to a gene. This CDR3 is built from 15 residues. Germline V gene sequence: CDR1 PRHDT, CDR2 FYEKMQ (reference sequence). The DNA for the CDR3 is TGTGCCAGCAGCTCCGGACAGGGTCGCTACAATGAGCAGTTCTTC. Its translation: CASSSGQGRYNEQFF. Full variable domain (missing parts from reference TRBV13 and TRBJ2-1): AAGVIQSPRHLIKEKRETATLKCYPIPRHDTVYWYQQGPGQDPQFLISFYEKMQSDKGSIPDRFSAQQFSDYHSELNMSSLELGDSALYFCASSSGQGRYNEQFFGPGTRLTVL.

A note on this clone: This sample includes further DNA sequences coding for the same CDR3. The rearrangement uses TRBV11-1 and TRBJ2-3; 12 bases line up with TRBD2. Germline-derived CDR1 and CDR2 are SGHAT and FQDESV (reference sequence). Trimming removed 3 bases from V and 3 bases from J; junction bases left unmatched: 1. The CDR3 covers 15 residues. The CDR3 DNA reads as TGTGCCAGCAGCTTGCTAGCGGGGGGGACAGATACGCAGTATTTT. Translating it yields CASSLLAGGTDTQYF.

The CDR3 coding sequence is TGTGCCAGCAGTCTCATAACGGGGGTAGGTGCTGGGGCCAACGTCCTGACTTTC. Its protein product is CASSLITGVGAGANVLTF. The rearrangement joins TRBV27 to TRBJ2-6; D might be TRBD2 (6 bases). The germline V gene has CDR1 MNHEY and CDR2 SMNVEV (reference sequence). The CDR3 totals 18 residues. V gave up 5 bases and J gave up 2 bases, with 19 bases separating them.

This clone was detected only a few times. The chain recombines TRBV5-8 with TRBJ2-3, with D possibly being TRBD1 (5 bases). V lost 0 bases and J 6 bases, leaving 11 bases between the germline ends. The CDR3 contains 14 residues. The germline V gene encodes CDR1 SGHTS and CDR2 YDEGEE. Written as DNA, the CDR3 is TGTGCCAGCAGCTTGGGACAGTCCGGGGATACGCAGTATTTT. Its translation is CASSLGQSGDTQYF.

The chain joins TRBV5-1 to TRBJ1-4; TRBD1 matches at 7 bases. J lost 8 bases, V lost 7 bases, and 11 bases had no gene match. The CDR3 is made up of 14 amino acids. The germline gives CDR1 SGHRS, CDR2 YFSETQ. DNA for the CDR3: TGCGCCAGCTCAAACGGACAGGCCCACGAAAAACTGTTTTTT. It encodes CASSNGQAHEKLFF.

J is TRBJ2-2 and V is TRBV23-1; D ambiguous. TRBV23-1 is marked as an open reading frame, function uncertain. The CDR3 consists of 15 residues. Trimming pared 0 bases from V and 9 bases from J, leaving 14 bases between. CDR3 sequence: CASSQSNKTSRELFF. The DNA for the CDR3 is TGCGCCAGCAGTCAATCTAACAAGACTTCCCGGGAGCTGTTTTTT.

The chain carries TRBV7-9 and TRBJ1-1, with D maybe TRBD1 (5 bases). V was trimmed by 6 bases and J by 1 base, leaving 9 bases between them. Germline lookup yields CDR1 SEHNR and CDR2 FQNEAQ (reference sequence). The CDR3 is 13 residues long. In DNA, the CDR3 is TGTGCCAGCAGTCCCCAGGGGAACACTGAAGCTTTCTTT. Its protein product is CASSPQGNTEAFF.

The sample holds a few counts of this clone. This chain joins TRBV28 and TRBJ2-3; TRBD1 aligns across 8 bases. Germline assignment: CDR1 MDHEN and CDR2 SYDVKM. The J segment lost 1 base and the V segment lost 5 bases, leaving 2 bases of the junction unmatched. The CDR3 is 14 residues long. The CDR3 reads CASSATGGTDTQYF. In DNA form, the CDR3 reads TGTGCCAGCAGTGCGACAGGGGGCACAGATACGCAGTATTTT.

This clone was seen only a few times. The chain employs TRBV7-8 and TRBJ1-4; D is uncertain. This CDR3 contains 16 residues. Trimming took off 2 bases at V and 1 base at J, with 11 bases between the two ends. Germline CDR1 reads SGHVS; CDR2 reads FQNEAQ. The DNA for the CDR3 is TGTGCCAGCAGCTTAAGTTTCTTCGGAACTAATGAAAAACTGTTTTTT. It is translated as CASSLSFFGTNEKLFF.